The present entry profiles one T cell receptor (beta chain) with its context. PCR was performed a second time for 7 to 11 cycles using a sample-barcoded 5' primer and a J-beta primer mix. TCRdb reprocessed the 5' RACE reads with MiXCR, giving one entry per CDR3 protein. Found here are hundreds of thousands of distinct CDR3 sequences, approximately 47% of them singletons; the top ten hold around 49%. The data are from a study of blood T cells in healthy people across ages. CDR1 DFQATT and CDR2 SNEGSKA come from the germline V gene (reference sequence). Trimming at V came to 4 bases and at J to 4 bases, leaving 1 base not matched to a gene. The CDR3 length is 13 residues.

This sequence originates from a man aged 55 to 70 in good health. The rearrangement joins TRBV20-1 to TRBJ2-2; 9 positions match TRBD2. Specimen: blood. The CDR3 DNA sequence: TGCAGTGCTATAGCGGGAGTCACCGGGGAGCTGTTTTTT. This sequence encodes CSAIAGVTGELFF.